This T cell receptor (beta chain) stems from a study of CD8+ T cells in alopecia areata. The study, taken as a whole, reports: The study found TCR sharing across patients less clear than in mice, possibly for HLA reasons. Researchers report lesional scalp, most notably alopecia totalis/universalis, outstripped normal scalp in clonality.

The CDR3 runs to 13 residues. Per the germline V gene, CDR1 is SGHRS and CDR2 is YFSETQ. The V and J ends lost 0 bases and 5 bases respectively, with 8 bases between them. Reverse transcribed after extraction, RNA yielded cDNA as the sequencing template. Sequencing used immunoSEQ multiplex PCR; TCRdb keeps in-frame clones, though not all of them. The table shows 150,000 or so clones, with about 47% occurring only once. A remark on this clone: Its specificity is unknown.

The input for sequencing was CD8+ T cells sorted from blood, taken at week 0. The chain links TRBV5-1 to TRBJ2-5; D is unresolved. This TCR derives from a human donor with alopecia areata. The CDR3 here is CASSLGAVETQYF. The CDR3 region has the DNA TGCGCCAGCAGCTTGGGGGCAGTGGAGACCCAGTACTTC.